The 19 T cell receptor beta chains given below trace back to one sample, sequenced in a study of shared clonotypes between healthy human individuals. Clones were read by immunoSEQ multiplex PCR, and TCRdb kept only the in-frame ones, dropping some. The table has about 530,000 clones, about three quarters seen once; the top ten hold approximately 12%. Material for sequencing was PBMCs. These TCRs come from a woman aged 40 to 50 in good health. Some clones in this sample may be carry-over from other donors' samples.

The rearrangement joins TRBV7-9 to TRBJ1-1; D gene unclear. Germline CDR1 SEHNR, CDR2 FQNEAQ (reference sequence). With 5 bases removed from V and 0 bases from J, the gap between germline ends came to 22 bases. The CDR3 has 18 amino acids. The CDR3 reads CASSPRTFGAAMNTEAFF. As DNA, the CDR3 is TGTGCCAGCAGCCCTCGGACGTTTGGTGCCGCCATGAACACTGAAGCTTTCTTT.

The chain carries TRBV19 and TRBJ1-1; tentative D call: TRBD1 (6 bases). The CDR3 consists of 12 residues. Trimming pared 7 bases from V and 7 bases from J, leaving 13 bases between. Germline-derived CDR1 and CDR2 are LNHDA and SQIVND (reference sequence). The CDR3 region is CASTTDRREAFF. The DNA of the CDR3 is TGTGCCAGTACGACGGACAGACGTGAAGCTTTCTTT.

The chain uses TRBV19 and TRBJ2-1; D gene unclear. The CDR3 contains 17 residues. Per the germline V gene, CDR1 is LNHDA and CDR2 is SQIVND (reference sequence). V was clipped by 1 base and J by 2 bases, with 15 bases between them. The DNA for the CDR3 is TGTGCCAGTAGTATAGGGTTTACGGGTCCCCCCTACAATGAGCAGTTCTTC. Its protein is CASSIGFTGPPYNEQFF.

This clone was seen more than once but under ten times. This chain joins TRBV5-1 and TRBJ1-1; D not resolved. Trimming shortened V by 4 bases and J by 1 base, and 11 bases separated the two germline ends. Germline V CDR1 and CDR2: SGHRS, YFSETQ. This CDR3 spans 14 amino acids. The CDR3 DNA follows: TGCGCCAGCAGCCAGAGGGCACAGAACACTGAAGCTTTCTTT. Its translation is CASSQRAQNTEAFF.

The chain uses TRBV5-1 and TRBJ2-1; TRBD1 matches 7 bases. CDR1 SGHRS and CDR2 YFSETQ come from the germline V gene. Trimming took 0 bases from V and 9 from J; bases not matched to a gene: 6. This CDR3 has 14 amino acids. The CDR3 sequence: CASSLAGDSLEQFF. The DNA of the CDR3 is TGCGCCAGCAGCTTGGCTGGGGACAGCCTTGAGCAGTTCTTC. Supplemented by reference TRBV5-1 and TRBJ2-1, the full variable domain reads KAGVTQTPRYLIKTRGQQVTLSCSPISGHRSVSWYQQTPGQGLQFLFEYFSETQRNKGNFPGRFSGRQFSNSRSEMNVSTLELGDSALYLCASSLAGDSLEQFFGPGTRLTVL.

The chain recombines TRBV2 with TRBJ2-5; D gene ambiguous. Germline values: CDR1 SNHLY, CDR2 FYNNEI. Trimming pared 4 bases from V and 2 bases from J, leaving 11 bases between. This CDR3 is built from 14 residues. The CDR3 loop is CASSVQGPQETQYF. In nucleotides, the CDR3 is TGTGCCAGCAGTGTCCAAGGGCCGCAAGAGACCCAGTACTTC.

The chain recombines TRBV7-6 with TRBJ2-3; TRBD2 is a possible D gene (5 bases). CDR3 length equals 16 residues. Germline V gene lookup returns CDR1 SGHVS and CDR2 FNYEAQ. V lost 5 bases and J lost 5, with 20 bases in between. The CDR3 protein is CASSPLVALGGDTQYF. The CDR3 DNA follows: TGTGCCAGCAGCCCCTTAGTAGCCCTCGGAGGAGATACGCAGTATTTT.

The chain joins TRBV11-2 to TRBJ2-7; perhaps TRBD2 as D (5 bases). Trimming left V 4 bases short and J 6 bases short, with 13 bases between. Looked up from germline, CDR1 is SGHAT and CDR2 is FQNNGV. The CDR3 loop spans 13 amino acids. The CDR3 sequence: CASSYLASGEQYF. The CDR3 DNA is TGTGCCAGCAGCTACCTAGCTAGTGGCGAGCAGTACTTC.

For the CDR3, the DNA is TGTGCCAGCAGCTTGGTAAGGGGACCCCAATATGAGCAGTTCTTC. This codes for CASSLVRGPQYEQFF. The V gene is TRBV5-6, the J gene TRBJ2-1, with D perhaps matching TRBD1 or TRBD2 (5 bases each). Trimming left V 0 bases short and J 8 bases short, with 15 bases between. CDR1 and CDR2 (germline): SGHDT, YYEEEE. The CDR3 spans 15 residues. Full variable domain (missing parts from reference TRBV5-6 and TRBJ2-1): DAGVTQSPTHLIKTRGQQVTLRCSPKSGHDTVSWYQQALGQGPQFIFQYYEEEERQRGNFPDRFSGHQFPNYSSELNVNALLLGDSALYLCASSLVRGPQYEQFFGPGTRLTVL.

DNA for the CDR3: TGTGCCAGCAGCTTAGCAGGGGCGGGGAGCAATCAGCCCCAGCATTTT. Its protein is CASSLAGAGSNQPQHF. The chain recombines TRBV7-2 with TRBJ1-5; possibly TRBD1 for D (5 bases). Trimming removed 0 bases from V and 1 base from J, with 10 bases in between. CDR1 is SGHTA and CDR2 is FQGNSA in the germline V gene. This CDR3 has 16 amino acids.

The J gene is TRBJ2-4, the V gene TRBV18; 8 nucleotides match TRBD1. The trim removed 3 bases at V and 3 bases at J, leaving 4 bases unmatched. Looked up from germline, CDR1 is KGHSH and CDR2 is LQKENI. The CDR3 is made up of 15 amino acids. In nucleotides, the CDR3 is TGTGCCAGCTCACCTCAGGACAGGGTCAAAAACATTCAGTACTTC. Amino acid sequence: CASSPQDRVKNIQYF. Together with reference TRBV18 and TRBJ2-4, the CDR3 gives the full variable domain: NAGVMQNPRHLVRRRGQEARLRCSPMKGHSHVYWYRQLPEEGLKFMVYLQKENIIDESGMPKERFSAEFPKEGPSILRIQQVVRGDSAAYFCASSPQDRVKNIQYFGAGTRLSVL.

The J gene is TRBJ1-1, the V gene TRBV10-3; D is undetermined. Germline V gene data show CDR1 as ENHRY and CDR2 as SYGVKD. The CDR3 spans 13 residues. V dropped 6 bases and J dropped 0 bases, with 8 bases sitting between them. Written as DNA, the CDR3 is TGTGCCATCAGCGAACAGCTGAACACTGAAGCTTTCTTT. Encoded protein: CAISEQLNTEAFF.

The sample holds a few counts of this clone. This chain uses TRBV28 with TRBJ2-7; no clear D gene. Looked up from germline, CDR1 is MDHEN and CDR2 is SYDVKM. The V end lost 5 bases, the J end lost 3 bases, and 8 bases lay between the germline ends. The CDR3 is 12 residues long. The DNA for the CDR3 is TGTGCCAGCAGTCCCCCTTTCTACGAGCAGTACTTC. Residues: CASSPPFYEQYF.

This chain links TRBV5-4 with TRBJ2-1, with a possible D match to TRBD2 (6 bases). Deletions cut 0 bases from V and 6 bases from J, with 13 bases between. Germline lookup yields CDR1 SGHNT and CDR2 YYREEE (reference sequence). The CDR3 loop spans 15 amino acids. The CDR3 spells CASSLVGSGFNEQFF. The CDR3 DNA reads TGTGCCAGCAGCTTGGTCGGGAGCGGATTCAATGAGCAGTTCTTC.

The V and J genes are TRBV4-3 and TRBJ2-7; D perhaps matches TRBD1 (6 bases). This CDR3 region has 15 residues. V shed 0 bases and J shed 3 bases, with 12 bases lying between them. The germline V gene encodes CDR1 LGHNA and CDR2 YSLEER. The CDR3 spells CASSQDSGQIYEQYF. CDR3 coding DNA: TGCGCCAGCAGCCAAGATTCGGGACAAATCTACGAGCAGTACTTC.

Only a few counts were recorded for this clone. One end of the junction varies from germline; a read error may be responsible. This rearrangement joins TRBV28 to TRBJ2-3; a possible D gene is TRBD2 (6 bases). The CDR3 is made up of 11 amino acids. CDR1 is MDHEN and CDR2 is SYDVKM in the germline V gene. This CDR3 is CASSLRDSPNF. The DNA of the CDR3 is TGTGCCAGCAGCCTCCGGGACTCCCCGAATTTT.

V is TRBV28 and J is TRBJ2-1; D might be TRBD1 or TRBD2, each matching 5 bases. Trimming stripped 3 bases from V and 10 bases from J, with 13 bases between. The CDR3 covers 13 residues. The germline CDR1 and CDR2 sequences are MDHEN and SYDVKM. The CDR3 is CASSFAGRDEQFF. Written as DNA, the CDR3 is TGTGCCAGCAGTTTCGCGGGCAGGGACGAGCAGTTCTTC.

The chain links TRBV11-3 to TRBJ1-6; D possibly corresponds to TRBD1 (6 bases). Deletions cut 5 bases from V and 9 bases from J, with 11 bases between. Germline CDR1 and CDR2: SGHNT and YENEEA. The CDR3 has 13 amino acids. As DNA, the CDR3 is TGTGCCAGCAGCCGGACAGCGTTTTCACCCCTCCACTTT. Its protein is CASSRTAFSPLHF.

The chain carries TRBV4-1 and TRBJ2-7; 7 nucleotides line up with TRBD2. V was pared by 1 base and J by 7 bases, with 7 bases of the junction left unmatched. The CDR3 spans 14 residues. CDR1 MGHRA and CDR2 YSYEKL come from the germline V gene. Written as DNA, the CDR3 is TGCGCCAGCAGCCAAGTCGCGGGAGCAGGGGAGCAGTACTTC. Amino acids: CASSQVAGAGEQYF.